These 19 T cell receptor beta chains came from one sample sequenced in a study of response to subunit inactivated influenza vaccine. TCRdb reprocessed the RT-PCR reads with MiXCR, giving one entry per CDR3 protein. The sample lists about 540,000 distinct CDR3 sequences, approximately 20% occurring once. Another study also made use of these data, one on T cells expressing NK-cell markers. From that second work: The authors generated TCR beta cDNA through 5'RACE template switching with UMIs.

The sample was CD4+ T cells sorted from PBMCs, taken about 13 days after vaccination. Receptor source: a man between 50 and 59 years old who received an inactivated influenza vaccine.

V is TRBV5-1 and J is TRBJ2-3; 7 positions match TRBD2. V gave up 6 bases and J gave up 0 bases; unmatched junction bases: 7. Per germline, CDR1 SGHRS and CDR2 YFSETQ. This CDR3 has 15 amino acids. CDR3: CASTSGATSTDTQYF. CDR3 nucleotide sequence: TGCGCCAGCACGAGCGGGGCCACTAGCACAGATACGCAGTATTTT. Full variable domain (missing parts from reference TRBV5-1 and TRBJ2-3): KAGVTQTPRYLIKTRGQQVTLSCSPISGHRSVSWYQQTPGQGLQFLFEYFSETQRNKGNFPGRFSGRQFSNSRSEMNVSTLELGDSALYLCASTSGATSTDTQYFGPGTRLTVL.

This clonotype has a handful of counts. The chain couples TRBV28 to TRBJ1-3; D is unresolved. V was clipped by 2 bases and J by 0 bases, with 8 bases between them. Germline V lookup: CDR1 MDHEN, CDR2 SYDVKM. The CDR3 runs 15 residues. The CDR3 sequence is CASSLGINSGNTIYF. In DNA, the CDR3 is TGTGCCAGCAGTTTAGGGATAAACTCTGGAAACACCATATATTTT.

The chain recombines TRBV10-3 with TRBJ2-7; 7 bases match TRBD1. Germline CDR1 reads ENHRY; CDR2 reads SYGVKD. The ends lost 3 bases at V and 5 bases at J; junction bases unmatched: 10. The CDR3 totals 15 residues. The CDR3 loop reads CAISDPLTGLHEQYF. CDR3 coding DNA: TGTGCCATCAGTGACCCACTGACAGGGTTGCACGAGCAGTACTTC.

This clonotype was recorded once. The chain is built from TRBV5-6 and TRBJ2-1; the D gene could be TRBD1 or TRBD2 (6 bases each). V lost 7 bases to trimming and J lost 2 bases, with 19 bases between them. There are 16 residues in the CDR3. CDR1 is SGHDT and CDR2 is YYEEEE in the germline V gene. The CDR3 region is CASGSSGGGAYNEQFF. The CDR3 DNA sequence: TGTGCCAGCGGATCGAGCGGAGGGGGAGCCTACAATGAGCAGTTCTTC.

This clonotype came up many times. V and J are TRBV29-1 and TRBJ1-1; tentatively, D is TRBD1 (5 bases). CDR1 and CDR2 from the germline V gene are SQVTM and ANQGSEA. This CDR3 comprises 14 residues. Trimming pared 4 bases from V and 1 base from J, leaving 13 bases between. The CDR3 DNA reads TGCAGCGTTGGCCCCCGTGGGGGGAACACTGAAGCTTTCTTT. Translating gives CSVGPRGGNTEAFF.

This clonotype was detected only a few times. The chain carries TRBV20-1 and TRBJ2-5, with a tentative D call TRBD2 (5 bases). V was shortened by 4 bases and J by 5 bases, with 8 bases between the two germline ends. Germline values: CDR1 DFQATT, CDR2 SNEGSKA (reference sequence). This CDR3 has 11 amino acids. The DNA of the CDR3 is TGCAGTGCTACTCGAGGGGAGACCCAGTACTTC. It translates to CSATRGETQYF.

The gene calls are TRBV3-1 and TRBJ2-7, with D tentatively TRBD1 (5 bases). Germline V gene lookup returns CDR1 LGHDT and CDR2 YNNKEL (reference sequence). V was trimmed by 3 bases and J by 9 bases, leaving 18 bases between them. The CDR3 has 14 residues. CDR3 sequence: CASSQNHQGRGQYF. The CDR3 DNA sequence: TGTGCCAGCAGCCAGAACCATCAGGGTCGTGGGCAGTACTTC.

The genes are TRBV5-1 and TRBJ2-3; 9 bases align to TRBD1. CDR3 length equals 15 residues. Per the germline V gene, CDR1 is SGHRS and CDR2 is YFSETQ. Unmatched junction bases numbered 4, after V lost 3 bases and J lost 2 bases. CDR3 in amino acids: CASSWGTGPTDTQYF. CDR3 in DNA: TGCGCCAGCAGCTGGGGGACAGGGCCCACAGATACGCAGTATTTT.

This chain connects TRBV12-3 or TRBV12-4 to TRBJ2-4; D might be TRBD2 (6 bases). V was shortened by 3 bases and J by 9 bases, with 12 bases between the two germline ends. This CDR3 has 13 residues. The CDR3 protein is CASSFGTQSIQYF. The CDR3 DNA sequence: TGTGCCAGCAGTTTCGGGACTCAAAGCATTCAGTACTTC.

The rearrangement uses TRBV4-1 and TRBJ1-4; D gene unclear. Germline CDR1 is MGHRA and CDR2 is YSYEKL. CDR3 length equals 15 residues. V lost 5 bases, J lost 8 bases, and 18 bases lay in between. CDR3 sequence reads: CASSSPGNLGEKLFF. Here the CDR3 DNA reads TGCGCCAGCAGCTCACCCGGGAATCTCGGGGAAAAACTGTTTTTT.

This clonotype was observed a few times. The rearrangement joins TRBV11-1 to TRBJ2-3; D uncertain. CDR3 length: 13 residues. Germline-derived CDR1 and CDR2 are SGHAT and FQDESV (reference sequence). Deletions cut 0 bases from V and 2 bases from J, with 3 bases between. The CDR3 is CASSLAVTDTQYF. The CDR3 nucleotides are TGTGCCAGCAGCTTAGCCGTCACAGATACGCAGTATTTT.

This clonotype has just a few counts. The chain employs TRBV29-1 and TRBJ2-5; no firm D call. Germline V gives CDR1 SQVTM, CDR2 ANQGSEA. This CDR3 contains 11 residues. Trimming pared 8 bases from V and 2 bases from J, leaving 9 bases between. CDR3 loop: CSTRQQETQYF. CDR3 DNA: TGCAGCACCCGACAACAAGAGACCCAGTACTTC.

The J gene is TRBJ2-1, the V gene TRBV20-1; D might be TRBD1 or TRBD2, each matching 5 bases. Trimming shortened V by 6 bases and J by 5 bases, and 20 bases separated the two germline ends. This CDR3 comprises 15 residues. Germline CDR1 and CDR2: DFQATT and SNEGSKA (reference sequence). The CDR3 region has the DNA TGCAGTGCCCCCAGAGGGATCAGGGTTAACAATGAGCAGTTCTTC. It specifies CSAPRGIRVNNEQFF.

This clonotype was counted only a few times. The chain recombines TRBV7-9 with TRBJ2-5, with D possibly called TRBD1 or TRBD2 (6 bases each). CDR1 SEHNR and CDR2 FQNEAQ come from the germline V gene (reference sequence). V was trimmed by 2 bases and J by 5 bases, leaving 15 bases between them. The CDR3 has 15 amino acids. DNA of the CDR3: TGTGCCAGCAGCTTAAATTCCGGGGGCGCGGAGACCCAGTACTTC. Translation gives CASSLNSGGAETQYF.

This chain connects TRBV20-1 to TRBJ2-7; weak D call: TRBD2 (7 bases). With 4 bases removed from V and 5 bases from J, the gap between germline ends came to 15 bases. This CDR3 region has 13 residues. The germline V gene encodes CDR1 DFQATT and CDR2 SNEGSKA (reference sequence). CDR3 sequence (DNA): TGCAGTGCTAATGGGGGGGCAAGAAACGAGCAGTACTTC. Amino acids: CSANGGARNEQYF.

This chain connects TRBV12-3 or TRBV12-4 to TRBJ1-2, with TRBD1 as a possible D gene (6 bases). The V and J ends lost 6 bases and 6 bases respectively, with 11 bases between them. The CDR3 loop spans 12 amino acids. The CDR3 spells CASSLTGNGYTF. In DNA, the CDR3 is TGTGCCAGCAGCCTTACAGGGAATGGCTACACCTTC.

This clonotype was found a few times. The chain recombines TRBV7-9 with TRBJ2-7, with 9 positions matching TRBD1. Germline V gene data show CDR1 as SEHNR and CDR2 as FQNEAQ (reference sequence). This CDR3 has 14 residues. J was trimmed by 3 bases and V by 5 bases; bases with no gene match: 5. CDR3 DNA: TGTGCCAGCAGCCACGGGGGACAGGGCTACGAGCAGTACTTC. It translates to CASSHGGQGYEQYF.

The chain is built from TRBV28 and TRBJ2-5, with D perhaps matching TRBD1 (6 bases). V gave up 6 bases and J gave up 3 bases, with 11 bases separating them. Germline lookup yields CDR1 MDHEN and CDR2 SYDVKM. The CDR3 covers 13 residues. CDR3 bases: TGTGCCAGCAGGGACAGTCTTAAAGAGACCCAGTACTTC. Its translation is CASRDSLKETQYF.

This chain joins TRBV7-9 and TRBJ2-5, with TRBD1 identical over 9 bases. Germline CDR1 and CDR2: SEHNR and FQNEAQ (reference sequence). The CDR3 covers 15 residues. V shed 4 bases and J 5 bases; nucleotides not matched to a gene: 8. The CDR3 nucleotides are TGTGCCAGCAGCTCCCGAGGACAGGGGAGGGAGACCCAGTACTTC. It encodes CASSSRGQGRETQYF.